Described below is a single T cell receptor beta chain sequence and its context. The antigen remains unidentified. This record comes from a study of cytomegalovirus exposure and HLA in healthy donors. Notes on the study in general: A later analysis associated 15,000 to 20,000 TCR beta sequences with HLA alleles at a 0.05 false discovery rate. A missense variant in DCLRE1C was later tied to TCR beta V- and J-gene trimming.

Trimming took 0 bases from V and 3 from J; bases not matched to a gene: 9. This CDR3 spans 17 amino acids. Looked up from germline, CDR1 is SGHVS and CDR2 is FNYEAQ. The PCR had 60 Vbeta and 13 Jbeta primers. Sequencing used immunoSEQ multiplex PCR; TCRdb keeps in-frame clones, though not all of them. Here the sample spans some 120,000 clones, 65% to 90% being singletons. The specimen sequenced was PBMCs. This receptor was identified in a male donor in good health and CMV-seropositive. The V and J genes are TRBV7-6 and TRBJ1-1, with 8 bases that match TRBD1. CDR3 in amino acids: CASSLALTGEEDTEAFF. The CDR3, as DNA: TGTGCCAGCAGCTTAGCGTTGACAGGGGAAGAGGACACTGAAGCTTTCTTT.